This entry lists 19 T cell receptor beta chains sequenced from one sample in a study of PD-L1 blockade in urothelial cancer. Some clones are missing from TCRdb's copy, which holds only in-frame ones; the method was immunoSEQ multiplex PCR. The data show approximately 120,000 clones, 86% seen once. Time point defined: peripheral blood 6 weeks after treatment start. The material was PBMCs, obtained around atezolizumab (anti-PD-L1) treatment. These receptors all come from a man over 45 with urothelial cancer.

The sample holds a few counts of this clone. The rearrangement links TRBV6-6 to TRBJ2-2; 7 nucleotides line up with TRBD2. CDR3 length: 14 residues. The junction had 3 bases not matched to a gene; V was cut back by 2 bases and J by 6 bases. The germline V gene encodes CDR1 MNHNY and CDR2 SVGAGI (reference sequence). The CDR3 nucleotides are TGTGCCAGCAGTTACACGGGGGGTTCCGGGGAGCTGTTTTTT. Translation gives CASSYTGGSGELFF.

The chain is built from TRBV10-3 and TRBJ2-7, with D possibly TRBD1 on 5 matching bases. This CDR3 contains 13 residues. The germline V gene encodes CDR1 ENHRY and CDR2 SYGVKD. V lost 5 bases, J lost 6 bases, and 14 bases lay in between. The CDR3 loop reads CAISPDSHPEQYF. The CDR3 DNA sequence: TGTGCCATCAGTCCTGACAGTCACCCCGAGCAGTACTTC.

The chain uses TRBV6-5 and TRBJ1-3; TRBD1 matches 7 bases. The length of the CDR3 is 15 residues. With V trimmed by 6 bases and J by 4 bases, 9 bases remained unmatched. Per germline, CDR1 MNHEY and CDR2 SVGAGI. The CDR3 sequence is CASSRTRGSGNTIYF. CDR3 DNA sequence: TGTGCCAGCAGCCGGACCAGGGGGTCAGGAAACACCATATATTTT.

This sequence joins TRBV5-4 and TRBJ2-1, with 10 nucleotides matching TRBD2. Germline-derived CDR1 and CDR2 are SGHNT and YYREEE (reference sequence). V dropped 2 bases and J dropped 5; count of bases not matched to a gene: 7. The CDR3 is 16 amino acids. CDR3 nucleotide sequence: TGTGCCAGCAGCTTAATGGCAGGACTAGCGGACAATGAGCAGTTCTTC. As protein: CASSLMAGLADNEQFF.

This clone was picked up a small number of times. The V gene is TRBV18, the J gene TRBJ1-2; 7 nucleotides line up with TRBD1. Germline CDR1 KGHSH, CDR2 LQKENI. The CDR3 runs 13 residues. V lost 4 bases, J lost 10 bases, and 9 bases stayed unmatched. CDR3 in amino acids: CASSQSTGPDYTF. CDR3 nucleotide sequence: TGTGCCAGCTCACAGTCGACAGGGCCCGACTACACCTTC.

Written as DNA, the CDR3 is TGCAGCGTTGGTCCAGCGGGAGGGTTTGCAGATACGCAGTATTTT. Protein sequence: CSVGPAGGFADTQYF. The chain employs TRBV29-1 and TRBJ2-3, with 10 bases aligning to TRBD2. V was clipped by 4 bases and J by 4 bases; unmatched bases: 8. The CDR3 has 15 residues. The germline V gene encodes CDR1 SQVTM and CDR2 ANQGSEA.

A single count supports this clone. The rearrangement uses TRBV2 and TRBJ1-5; 11 bases match TRBD1. With 5 bases clipped from V and 6 bases from J, the junction kept 6 bases outside the gene matches. The CDR3 runs 15 residues. The germline gives CDR1 SNHLY, CDR2 FYNNEI. CDR3 coding DNA: TGTGCCAGCAGTCGGGACAGGGGGATCGGTCAGCCCCAGCATTTT. The encoded protein is CASSRDRGIGQPQHF.

The V gene is TRBV5-4, the J gene TRBJ2-7; D is unclear. The CDR3 sequence is 12 residues long. Germline CDR1 is SGHNT and CDR2 is YYREEE (reference sequence). With 0 bases removed from V and 12 bases from J, the gap between germline ends came to 13 bases. The CDR3 bases are TGTGCCAGCAGCTTGGATAGGAACACGGGGTACTTC. Protein product: CASSLDRNTGYF.

This clone was counted only a few times. This chain links TRBV28 with TRBJ1-1, with a weak D call TRBD1 (5 bases). V was trimmed by 5 bases and J by 10 bases, leaving 17 bases between them. The CDR3 contains 13 residues. Per the germline V gene, CDR1 is MDHEN and CDR2 is SYDVKM. CDR3 amino acids: CASSKGGVRGAFF. CDR3 DNA: TGTGCCAGCAGTAAAGGAGGGGTACGAGGAGCTTTCTTT.

This clone was counted once. V and J are TRBV19 and TRBJ2-1; 7 bases line up with TRBD2. The germline gives CDR1 LNHDA, CDR2 SQIVND (reference sequence). J gave up 8 bases and V 4 bases, and 17 bases lay outside the gene matches. The CDR3 runs 17 residues. The CDR3 reads CASSTLPGRGRAHEQFF. In DNA form, the CDR3 reads TGTGCCAGTAGTACCTTACCTGGCCGGGGGAGGGCCCATGAGCAGTTCTTC.

The chain employs TRBV10-3 and TRBJ2-3; 9 positions match TRBD2. The length of the CDR3 is 16 residues. CDR1 and CDR2 from the germline V gene are ENHRY and SYGVKD. With V trimmed by 6 bases and J by 0 bases, 7 bases remained unmatched. In DNA, the CDR3 is TGTGCCATCAGAGACCGACTAGCGGCTAGCACAGATACGCAGTATTTT. Its translation: CAIRDRLAASTDTQYF.

V usage is TRBV30 and J usage is TRBJ2-7; 9 positions agree with TRBD1. V lost 5 bases, J lost 3 bases, and 8 bases stayed unmatched. Per germline, CDR1 GTSNPN and CDR2 SVGIG (reference sequence). The CDR3 covers 14 residues. The CDR3 spells CAWSGTGWGYEQYF. CDR3 in DNA: TGTGCCTGGTCCGGGACAGGGTGGGGCTACGAGCAGTACTTC. Complete variable domain (other parts from reference TRBV30 and TRBJ2-7): SQTIHQWPATLVQPVGSPLSLECTVEGTSNPNLYWYRQAAGRGLQLLFYSVGIGQISSEVPQNLSASRPQDRQFILSSKKLLLSDSGFYLCAWSGTGWGYEQYFGPGTRLTVT.

The rearrangement links TRBV6-1 to TRBJ2-2; D remains ambiguous. Germline V lookup: CDR1 MNHNS, CDR2 SASEGT. V gave up 2 bases and J gave up 4 bases, with 11 bases separating them. CDR3 length: 15 amino acids. CDR3 coding DNA: TGTGCCAGCAGTGAATCGCTGGGCAGCACCGGGGAGCTGTTTTTT. It yields the protein CASSESLGSTGELFF.

The chain couples TRBV9 to TRBJ1-2; D is undetermined. The germline gives CDR1 SGDLS, CDR2 YYNGEE. V lost 0 bases and J 7 bases, leaving 19 bases between the germline ends. This CDR3 contains 16 residues. The CDR3 bases are TGTGCCAGCAGCGTAGGGTGGTCCGATCAGGTTCCTGGCTACACCTTC. Its translation is CASSVGWSDQVPGYTF.

V and J are TRBV15 and TRBJ1-6; D remains unclear. The V end lost 5 bases, the J end lost 7 bases, and 18 bases lay between the germline ends. The CDR3 has 16 residues. Germline loops: CDR1 LNHNV, CDR2 YYDKDF (reference sequence). This CDR3 is CATSLFGLAPNSPLHF. The CDR3 nucleotides read TGTGCCACCAGCTTATTTGGGTTAGCCCCGAATTCACCCCTCCACTTT.

V usage is TRBV28 and J usage is TRBJ2-1; TRBD2 agrees at 8 bases. The J segment lost 10 bases and the V segment lost 2 bases, leaving 10 bases of the junction unmatched. CDR3 length equals 15 residues. Germline CDR1 reads MDHEN; CDR2 reads SYDVKM. The CDR3 is CASSLESSGPPEQFF. The CDR3 bases are TGTGCCAGCAGTTTAGAGTCTAGCGGGCCGCCCGAGCAGTTCTTC. The full variable domain, its missing parts supplied by reference TRBV28 and TRBJ2-1, is DVKVTQSSRYLVKRTGEKVFLECVQDMDHENMFWYRQDPGLGLRLIYFSYDVKMKEKGDIPEGYSVSREKKERFSLILESASTNQTSMYLCASSLESSGPPEQFFGPGTRLTVL.

A few counts support this clone. The gene calls are TRBV2 and TRBJ2-1, with a possible D match to TRBD1 (6 bases). V lost 7 bases, J lost 0 bases, and 13 bases lay in between. Germline-derived CDR1 and CDR2 are SNHLY and FYNNEI. The CDR3 spans 15 residues. In nucleotides, the CDR3 is TGTGCCAGCAAGGCGGACAGTCTCTCCTACAATGAGCAGTTCTTC. This codes for CASKADSLSYNEQFF. Combining the CDR3 with reference TRBV2 and TRBJ2-1 gives the whole variable domain EPEVTQTPSHQVTQMGQEVILRCVPISNHLYFYWYRQILGQKVEFLVSFYNNEISEKSEIFDDQFSVERPDGSNFTLKIRSTKLEDSAMYFCASKADSLSYNEQFFGPGTRLTVL.

In nucleotides, the CDR3 is TGTGCCAGCAGCTTAGGTCCCGGGAGTGCGTACGAGCAGTACTTC. Translated, it gives CASSLGPGSAYEQYF. The chain recombines TRBV11-2 with TRBJ2-7; perhaps TRBD2 as D (6 bases). Trimming took off 1 base at V and 4 bases at J, with 14 bases between the two ends. This CDR3 has 15 amino acids. Germline assignment: CDR1 SGHAT and CDR2 FQNNGV.

The rearrangement joins TRBV27 to TRBJ1-1; perhaps TRBD1 as D (5 bases). The germline V gene encodes CDR1 MNHEY and CDR2 SMNVEV (reference sequence). Trimming removed 8 bases from V and 3 bases from J, with 13 bases in between. CDR3 length equals 13 residues. CDR3 region: CASLRGGDTEAFF. The CDR3 DNA is TGTGCCAGCTTACGGGGGGGGGACACTGAAGCTTTCTTT.